Listed here are 8 T cell receptor beta chains from one sample, sequenced in a study of shared clonotypes between healthy human individuals. Using immunoSEQ multiplex PCR, the repertoire was profiled, and TCRdb retains in-frame clones only, with some absent. The sample yields about 2 million clones, roughly 95% seen once. CD8 cells regarded as naive lacked CD45RO, were positively chosen for CCR7, and omitted terminally differentiated effector memory CD45RA+ cells. Sequencing used naive CD8+ T cells sorted from blood. Source of these receptors: a man aged 18 to 30 in good health.

V usage is TRBV4-3 and J usage is TRBJ1-1; D might be TRBD1 (6 bases). The CDR3 loop spans 17 amino acids. The ends were cut back, 0 bases at V and 3 bases at J, with 17 bases in the middle. CDR1 LGHNA and CDR2 YSLEER come from the germline V gene. The chain's CDR3 is CASSQDTGGEYDTEAFF. In DNA form, the CDR3 reads TGCGCCAGCAGCCAAGATACCGGGGGCGAGTATGACACTGAAGCTTTCTTT.

The chain is built from TRBV13 and TRBJ2-7, with 10 bases that match TRBD1. V dropped 5 bases and J dropped 5; count of bases not matched to a gene: 6. Looked up from germline, CDR1 is PRHDT and CDR2 is FYEKMQ (reference sequence). The CDR3 sequence is 14 residues long. DNA of the CDR3: TGTGCCAGCAGCCCAGGACAGGGGGGCCACGAGCAGTACTTC. Translation gives CASSPGQGGHEQYF.

This clone was seen once. V usage is TRBV5-1 and J usage is TRBJ2-2, with 7 bases lining up with TRBD1. The junction had 5 bases not matched to a gene; V was cut back by 4 bases and J by 2 bases. Germline V lookup: CDR1 SGHRS, CDR2 YFSETQ. This CDR3 contains 15 residues. In DNA, the CDR3 is TGCGCCAGCAGCGGGGACAGCCGTAACACCGGGGAGCTGTTTTTT. This translates into CASSGDSRNTGELFF.

This sequence joins TRBV5-1 and TRBJ2-5; TRBD1 matches 8 bases. The CDR3 covers 14 residues. J was trimmed by 4 bases and V by 6 bases; bases with no gene match: 8. Germline V lookup: CDR1 SGHRS, CDR2 YFSETQ. Here the CDR3 reads CASTQAGTGETQYF. The DNA of the CDR3 is TGCGCCAGCACGCAGGCGGGGACAGGAGAGACCCAGTACTTC.

This chain uses TRBV29-1 with TRBJ2-1; maybe TRBD1 (7 bases). Germline-derived CDR1 and CDR2 are SQVTM and ANQGSEA. The germline V and J ends were trimmed by 1 base and 2 bases, with 12 bases remaining between them. The CDR3 consists of 15 residues. CDR3 DNA sequence: TGCAGCGTTGAAGGGAGGGGGCCCACCTACAATGAGCAGTTCTTC. It is translated as CSVEGRGPTYNEQFF.

The genes are TRBV27 and TRBJ2-1, with 9 nucleotides matching TRBD1. The CDR3 runs to 17 residues. The germline gives CDR1 MNHEY, CDR2 SMNVEV (reference sequence). Trimming at V came to 5 bases and at J to 1 base, leaving 9 bases not matched to a gene. CDR3 DNA sequence: TGTGCCAGCAGTCCCTTTCCGGGACAGGGTTCCTACAATGAGCAGTTCTTC. Protein product: CASSPFPGQGSYNEQFF.

To note about this clone: This same CDR3 is encoded by further DNA sequences in the sample. This chain connects TRBV9 to TRBJ2-7; D might be TRBD2 (6 bases). The CDR3 length is 14 residues. Germline loops: CDR1 SGDLS, CDR2 YYNGEE. The V gene lost 2 bases and the J gene lost 0 bases, with 9 bases spanning the gap. The CDR3 loop reads CASSVGGSSYEQYF. DNA for the CDR3: TGTGCCAGCAGCGTCGGGGGTTCCTCCTACGAGCAGTACTTC.

This chain links TRBV4-1 with TRBJ1-6; a possible D gene is TRBD1 (6 bases). The V gene's germline CDR1 is MGHRA and CDR2 YSYEKL. V was cut by 0 bases and J by 10 bases, with 13 bases left in between. The CDR3 is 15 residues long. The CDR3 nucleotides are TGCGCCAGCAGCCAAGATCAGGGGTCTGAATCACCCCTCCACTTT. This sequence encodes CASSQDQGSESPLHF.